Below, one TCR beta chain is given with its context. Repertoires were generated with immunoSEQ multiplex PCR, while TCRdb's copy carries only in-frame clones and drops some. The sample has 600,000 to 900,000 clones; 80% to 90% are singletons. These data belong to a study of shared T cell receptors in the human thymus. Germline loops: CDR1 LNHNV, CDR2 YYDKDF (reference sequence). The CDR3 is 16 amino acids. After removal of 0 bases from V and 8 bases from J, the junction contained 8 bases not matched to a gene. These data were likewise used in another study, on human thymus T cells. Turning to that study: Thymus was obtained from resections taken during corrective heart surgery. Biased V and J segment usage appeared in thymus and peripheral blood.

The chain is built from TRBV15 and TRBJ1-1, with 11 bases matching TRBD1. The sequence derives from a girl under three years old with a congenital heart defect. The sample comprised thymocytes. The CDR3 region has the DNA TGTGCCACCAGCAGAGATGAGGACAGGGGGCTGTCGGAAGCTTTCTTT. It encodes CATSRDEDRGLSEAFF.